Detailed here is one T cell receptor (beta chain). The antigen is unknown. Ranging in age from about 6 to 95, the donors were healthy Caucasian individuals from Russia. Trimming left V 6 bases short and J 0 bases short, with 18 bases between. The CDR3 consists of 16 residues. These data originate in a study of blood T cells in healthy people across ages. General study points: The percentage of naive T cells correlated strongly with TCR beta diversity.

Primers used in a second PCR of roughly 6 to 11 cycles were a sample-barcoded 5' primer and a J-beta primer mix. Every single cDNA molecule received a tag from a template-switch adaptor with 12 random nucleotides. Any given sample supplied a minimum of 2.5 million CDR3-containing paired-end reads. TCRdb analysed the 5' RACE reads with MiXCR anew, one entry per CDR3 protein. The table includes hundreds of thousands of distinct CDR3 sequences, 46% detected once. The TCR comes from a man older than 75 in good health. V gene TRBV12-3 or TRBV12-4 combines with J gene TRBJ2-7; no firm D call. Sequenced input: blood. CDR3 sequence (DNA): TGTGCCAGCAGCCTTGGTCCAGCTCCAAACTCCTACGAGCAGTACTTC. Translation: CASSLGPAPNSYEQYF.